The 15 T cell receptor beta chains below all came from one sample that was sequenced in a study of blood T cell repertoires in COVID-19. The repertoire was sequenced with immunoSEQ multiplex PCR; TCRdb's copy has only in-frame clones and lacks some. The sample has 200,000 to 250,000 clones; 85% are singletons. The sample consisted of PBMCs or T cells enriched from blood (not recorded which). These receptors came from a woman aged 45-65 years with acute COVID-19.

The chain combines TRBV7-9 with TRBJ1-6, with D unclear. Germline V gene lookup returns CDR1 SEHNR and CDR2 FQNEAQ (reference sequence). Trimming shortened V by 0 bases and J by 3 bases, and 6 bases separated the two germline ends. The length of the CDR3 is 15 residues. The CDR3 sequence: CASSLAFGYNSPLHF. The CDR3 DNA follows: TGTGCCAGCAGCTTAGCGTTCGGCTATAATTCACCCCTCCACTTT.

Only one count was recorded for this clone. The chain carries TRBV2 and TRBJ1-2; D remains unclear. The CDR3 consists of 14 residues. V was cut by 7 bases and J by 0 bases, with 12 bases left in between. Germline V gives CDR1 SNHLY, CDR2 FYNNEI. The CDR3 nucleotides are TGTGCCAGCATCGGACGGGAAACTAACTATGGCTACACCTTC. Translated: CASIGRETNYGYTF.

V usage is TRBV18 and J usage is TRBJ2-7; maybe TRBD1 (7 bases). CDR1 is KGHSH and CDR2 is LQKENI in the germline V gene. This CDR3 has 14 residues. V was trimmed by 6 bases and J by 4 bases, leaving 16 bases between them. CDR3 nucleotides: TGTGCCAGCTCCCTGGGCCAGGGGGGATACGAGCAGTACTTC. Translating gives CASSLGQGGYEQYF.

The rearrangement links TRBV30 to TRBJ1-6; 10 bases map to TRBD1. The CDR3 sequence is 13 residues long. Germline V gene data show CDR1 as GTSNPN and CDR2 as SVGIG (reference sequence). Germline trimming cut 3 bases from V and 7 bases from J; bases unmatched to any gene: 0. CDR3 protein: CAWRGQGNSPLHF. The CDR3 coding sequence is TGTGCCTGGAGGGGACAGGGGAATTCACCCCTCCACTTT.

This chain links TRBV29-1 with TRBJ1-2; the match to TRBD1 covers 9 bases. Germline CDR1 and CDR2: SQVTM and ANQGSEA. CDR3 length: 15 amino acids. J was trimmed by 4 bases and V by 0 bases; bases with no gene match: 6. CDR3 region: CSVEDKTQGAYGYTF. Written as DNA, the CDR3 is TGCAGCGTTGAAGATAAGACACAGGGGGCCTATGGCTACACCTTC.

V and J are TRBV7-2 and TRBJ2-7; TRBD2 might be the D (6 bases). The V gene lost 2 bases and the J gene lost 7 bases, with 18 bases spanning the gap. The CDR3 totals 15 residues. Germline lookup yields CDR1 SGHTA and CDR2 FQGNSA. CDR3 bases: TGTGCCAGCAGCTTAAGTGCGGGGACCCCCCCAGAGCAGTACTTC. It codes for CASSLSAGTPPEQYF.

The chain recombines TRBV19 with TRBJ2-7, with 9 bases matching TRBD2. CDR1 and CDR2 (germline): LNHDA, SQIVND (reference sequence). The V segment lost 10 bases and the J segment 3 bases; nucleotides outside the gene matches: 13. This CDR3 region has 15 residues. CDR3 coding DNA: TGTGCCACCAAGTCTGCGGCTAGCGGGGACTACGAGCAGTACTTC. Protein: CATKSAASGDYEQYF.

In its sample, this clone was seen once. The CDR3 bases are TGTGCCAGTAGTATAGACACAGGGAGTGGTTCCTACGAGCAGTACTTC. Translation gives CASSIDTGSGSYEQYF. The chain is built from TRBV19 and TRBJ2-7; D possibly corresponds to TRBD1 (6 bases). The germline V and J ends were trimmed by 0 bases and 1 base, with 13 bases remaining between them. Per the germline V gene, CDR1 is LNHDA and CDR2 is SQIVND (reference sequence). CDR3 length: 16 residues.

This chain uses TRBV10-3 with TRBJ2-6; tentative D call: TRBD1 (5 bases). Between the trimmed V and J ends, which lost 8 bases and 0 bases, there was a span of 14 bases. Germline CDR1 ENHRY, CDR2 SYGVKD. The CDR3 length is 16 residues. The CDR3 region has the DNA TGTGCCATCGGAACAGGTCCACCCTCTGGGGCCAACGTCCTGACTTTC. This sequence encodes CAIGTGPPSGANVLTF.

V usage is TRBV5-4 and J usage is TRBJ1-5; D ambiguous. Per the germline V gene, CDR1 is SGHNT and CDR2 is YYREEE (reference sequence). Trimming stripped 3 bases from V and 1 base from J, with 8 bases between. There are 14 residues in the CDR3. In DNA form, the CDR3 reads TGTGCCAGCAGCTATTCCGGGAGCAATCAGCCCCAGCATTTT. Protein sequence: CASSYSGSNQPQHF.

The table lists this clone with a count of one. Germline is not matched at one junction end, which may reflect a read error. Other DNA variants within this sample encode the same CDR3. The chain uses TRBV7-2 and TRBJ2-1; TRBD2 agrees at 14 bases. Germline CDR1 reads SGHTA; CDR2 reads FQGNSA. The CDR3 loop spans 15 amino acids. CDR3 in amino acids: CASSLGLAGGNEQFF. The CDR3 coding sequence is TGTGCCAGCAGTTTAGGACTAGCGGGGGGAAATGAGCAGTTCTTC.

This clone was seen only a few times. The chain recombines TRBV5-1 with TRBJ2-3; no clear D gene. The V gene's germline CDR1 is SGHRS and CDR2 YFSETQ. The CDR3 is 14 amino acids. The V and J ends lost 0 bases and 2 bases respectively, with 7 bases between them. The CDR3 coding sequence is TGCGCCAGCAGCTTGGTGGGCTCCACAGATACGCAGTATTTT. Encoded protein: CASSLVGSTDTQYF.

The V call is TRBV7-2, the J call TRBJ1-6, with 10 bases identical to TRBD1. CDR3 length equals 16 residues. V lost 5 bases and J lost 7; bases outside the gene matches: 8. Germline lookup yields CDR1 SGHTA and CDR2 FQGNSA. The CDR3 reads CASSAWTGGQNSPLHF. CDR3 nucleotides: TGTGCCAGCAGCGCCTGGACAGGGGGTCAAAATTCACCCCTCCACTTT.

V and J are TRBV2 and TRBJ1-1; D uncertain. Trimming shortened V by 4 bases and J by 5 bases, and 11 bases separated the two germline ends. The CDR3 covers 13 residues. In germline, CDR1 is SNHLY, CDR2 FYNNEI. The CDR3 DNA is TGTGCCAGCAGTGGGGAGCATCGAACTGAAGCTTTCTTT. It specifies CASSGEHRTEAFF.

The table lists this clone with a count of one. The CDR3 nucleotides read TGTGCCAGCAGTCAGGGGGCTCGTGAAGCTTTCTTT. This sequence encodes CASSQGAREAFF. The V call is TRBV6-5, the J call TRBJ1-1; TRBD1 agrees at 8 bases. Losses at the gene ends were 5 bases for V and 7 bases for J; bases not matched to a gene: 3. Germline assignment: CDR1 MNHEY and CDR2 SVGAGI. This CDR3 has 12 residues.